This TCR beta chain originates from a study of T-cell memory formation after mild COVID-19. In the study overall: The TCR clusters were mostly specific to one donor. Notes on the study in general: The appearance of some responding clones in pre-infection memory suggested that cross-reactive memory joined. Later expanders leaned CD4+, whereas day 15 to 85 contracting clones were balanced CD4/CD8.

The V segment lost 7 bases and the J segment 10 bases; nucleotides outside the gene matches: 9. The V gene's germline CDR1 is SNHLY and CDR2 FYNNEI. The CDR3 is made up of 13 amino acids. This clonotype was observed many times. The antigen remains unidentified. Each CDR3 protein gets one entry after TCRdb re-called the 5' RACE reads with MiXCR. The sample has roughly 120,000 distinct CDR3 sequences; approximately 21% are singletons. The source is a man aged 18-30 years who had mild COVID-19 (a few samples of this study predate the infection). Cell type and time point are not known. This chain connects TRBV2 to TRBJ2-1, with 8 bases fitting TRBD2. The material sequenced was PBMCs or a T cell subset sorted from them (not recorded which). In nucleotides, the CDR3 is TGTGCCAGCATCGGGACTAGTCAGGAGGAGCAGTTCTTC. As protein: CASIGTSQEEQFF.